Shown below are 20 T cell receptor beta chains from a single sample sequenced in a study of T-cell memory formation after mild COVID-19. Each CDR3 protein is one row after TCRdb ran MiXCR on the 5' RACE reads. Altogether some 120,000 distinct CDR3 sequences are present, 16% being singletons, with the ten largest covering approximately 15%. Sequencing was done on a sample of PBMCs or a T cell subset sorted from them (not recorded which). These TCRs come from an adult woman who had mild COVID-19 (a few samples of this study predate the infection). Cell type and time point are not known.

The chain has TRBV12-3 or TRBV12-4 and TRBJ1-2; D is perhaps TRBD1 (5 bases). The CDR3 is 14 residues long. Trimming removed 5 bases from V and 3 bases from J, with 13 bases in between. The CDR3 nucleotides are TGTGCCAGCAGTCTCGGGACTTCCCACTATGGCTACACCTTC. Translation: CASSLGTSHYGYTF.

This clonotype has more than one count but fewer than ten. V is TRBV7-8 and J is TRBJ2-1; no clear D. V lost 5 bases and J 0 bases, leaving 14 bases between the germline ends. Per the germline V gene, CDR1 is SGHVS and CDR2 is FQNEAQ. This CDR3 comprises 16 residues. The CDR3 nucleotides are TGTGCCAGCAGCACTCAAGCCGGCCTCTCCTACAATGAGCAGTTCTTC. Protein product: CASSTQAGLSYNEQFF.

The chain couples TRBV12-3 or TRBV12-4 to TRBJ1-1; D might be TRBD1 (5 bases). There are 13 residues in the CDR3. V was trimmed by 5 bases and J by 4 bases, leaving 11 bases between them. The DNA for the CDR3 is TGTGCCAGCAGTGCACAGGTGGTCACTGAAGCTTTCTTT. This codes for CASSAQVVTEAFF.

This clonotype was seen more than once but under ten times. In DNA, the CDR3 is TGCAGCGTCCCAACTAGCGCGGGAGGGTCTGGAGATACGCAGTATTTT. Its protein is CSVPTSAGGSGDTQYF. The gene calls are TRBV29-1 and TRBJ2-3; TRBD2 matches 9 bases. The V segment lost 6 bases and the J segment 5 bases; nucleotides outside the gene matches: 15. The CDR3 is made up of 16 amino acids. From germline, CDR1 is SQVTM and CDR2 ANQGSEA.

This clonotype was detected only a few times. CDR3 region: CASTAPTATTDTQYF. The CDR3 region has the DNA TGCGCCAGCACGGCCCCGACAGCGACTACAGATACGCAGTATTTT. The genes are TRBV5-1 and TRBJ2-3, with D possibly TRBD1 on 5 matching bases. The CDR3 is made up of 15 amino acids. V was trimmed by 6 bases and J by 3 bases, leaving 17 bases between them. CDR1 and CDR2 (germline): SGHRS, YFSETQ.

The genes are TRBV24-1 and TRBJ2-7; D is possibly TRBD1 (6 bases). The CDR3 extends over 15 amino acids. Germline values: CDR1 KGHDR, CDR2 SFDVKD. The V end lost 5 bases, the J end lost 1 base, and 14 bases lay between the germline ends. CDR3 DNA: TGTGCCACCAGTGGAGGCCAGACAGGATCCTACGAGCAGTACTTC. Amino acids: CATSGGQTGSYEQYF.

This clonotype appeared many times. This chain uses TRBV7-6 with TRBJ2-5; D unclear. CDR3 length: 15 amino acids. V lost 4 bases and J 2 bases, leaving 14 bases between the germline ends. Germline CDR1 and CDR2: SGHVS and FNYEAQ. For the CDR3, the DNA is TGTGCCAGCAGCTCGGCCCCCAGACCACAAGAGACCCAGTACTTC. Translation: CASSSAPRPQETQYF.

This chain uses TRBV7-9 with TRBJ2-1; 7 nucleotides line up with TRBD2. This CDR3 has 12 residues. With V trimmed by 8 bases and J by 7 bases, 5 bases remained unmatched. The V gene's germline CDR1 is SEHNR and CDR2 FQNEAQ (reference sequence). This chain's CDR3 is CASQRDGNEQFF. The CDR3 coding sequence is TGTGCCAGCCAGCGGGATGGGAATGAGCAGTTCTTC.

This chain uses TRBV19 with TRBJ2-5, with TRBD1 matching over 9 bases. Losses at the gene ends were 6 bases for V and 5 bases for J; bases not matched to a gene: 4. The germline gives CDR1 LNHDA, CDR2 SQIVND (reference sequence). This CDR3 has 13 amino acids. DNA of the CDR3: TGTGCCAGTAGGGGACAGGGTAGGGAGACCCAGTACTTC. Residues: CASRGQGRETQYF.

V and J are TRBV20-1 and TRBJ2-1; 12 bases line up with TRBD2. V was pared by 6 bases and J by 3 bases, with 3 bases of the junction left unmatched. The germline V gene encodes CDR1 DFQATT and CDR2 SNEGSKA (reference sequence). The length of the CDR3 is 14 residues. CDR3 sequence reads: CSAATSGSYNEQFF. CDR3 nucleotide sequence: TGCAGTGCCGCGACTAGCGGGAGCTACAATGAGCAGTTCTTC.

A few counts support this clonotype. The chain has TRBV6-2 or TRBV6-3 and TRBJ2-1, with D uncertain. The V and J ends lost 0 bases and 0 bases respectively, with 9 bases between them. The V gene's germline CDR1 is MNHEY and CDR2 SVGEGT. The CDR3 consists of 16 residues. The DNA of the CDR3 is TGTGCCAGCAGTTACTCTAGGATATACTCCTACAATGAGCAGTTCTTC. Translating gives CASSYSRIYSYNEQFF.

This chain links TRBV5-1 with TRBJ2-1; maybe TRBD1 (5 bases). The CDR3 is 16 residues long. Trimming left V 4 bases short and J 4 bases short, with 18 bases between. Germline V gene lookup returns CDR1 SGHRS and CDR2 YFSETQ. CDR3 amino acids: CASSQDKKTVYNEQFF. As DNA, the CDR3 is TGCGCCAGCAGCCAAGACAAGAAGACAGTATACAATGAGCAGTTCTTC.

J is TRBJ2-1 and V is TRBV10-3; 7 positions agree with TRBD2. Germline trimming cut 3 bases from V and 5 bases from J; bases unmatched to any gene: 10. There are 16 residues in the CDR3. Germline V gene lookup returns CDR1 ENHRY and CDR2 SYGVKD. CDR3 protein: CAISEDGGSGDNEQFF. In DNA form, the CDR3 reads TGTGCCATCAGTGAAGATGGCGGGAGTGGGGACAATGAGCAGTTCTTC.

The table lists this clonotype with a few counts. The chain recombines TRBV11-1 with TRBJ1-2, with TRBD1 identical over 9 bases. J gave up 3 bases and V 5 bases, and 10 bases lay outside the gene matches. CDR1 SGHAT and CDR2 FQDESV come from the germline V gene (reference sequence). The CDR3 runs 16 residues. The CDR3 sequence is CASSQTYRGLDYGYTF. The CDR3 nucleotides read TGTGCCAGCAGCCAGACATACAGGGGGCTTGACTATGGCTACACCTTC.

The genes are TRBV5-1 and TRBJ2-7; 8 bases are shared with TRBD1. J was trimmed by 2 bases and V by 0 bases; bases with no gene match: 1. The germline V gene encodes CDR1 SGHRS and CDR2 YFSETQ. CDR3 length equals 14 residues. DNA of the CDR3: TGCGCCAGCAGCTTGGTGGGACAGGCCTACGAGCAGTACTTC. Its protein is CASSLVGQAYEQYF.

In this sample, this clonotype turned up a few times. The chain joins TRBV5-5 to TRBJ2-5, with D possibly TRBD1 on 6 matching bases. CDR1 and CDR2 (germline): SGHKS, YYEKEE (reference sequence). Trimming shortened V by 2 bases and J by 5 bases, and 13 bases separated the two germline ends. This CDR3 contains 14 residues. This CDR3 is CASSFDRSMETQYF. The CDR3 DNA sequence: TGTGCCAGCAGCTTCGACAGGAGCATGGAGACCCAGTACTTC.

The chain combines TRBV5-6 with TRBJ1-5; TRBD1 is a possible D gene (5 bases). Per germline, CDR1 SGHDT and CDR2 YYEEEE. CDR3 length: 19 amino acids. Trimming stripped 5 bases from V and 0 bases from J, with 24 bases between. CDR3 nucleotide sequence: TGTGCCAGCAGATCCAACATGAGACAGCCGAAAGATAGCAATCAGCCCCAGCATTTT. Translating gives CASRSNMRQPKDSNQPQHF.

The chain links TRBV7-3 to TRBJ2-3, with D possibly TRBD1 on 5 matching bases. The CDR3 runs 16 residues. Trimming left V 2 bases short and J 2 bases short, with 14 bases between. CDR1 is SGHTA, CDR2 FQGTGA, per germline. Written as DNA, the CDR3 is TGTGCCAGCAGCTTATCGGGCAGGGCTTACACAGATACGCAGTATTTT. This translates into CASSLSGRAYTDTQYF.

This chain connects TRBV7-8 to TRBJ2-1; TRBD1 is a possible D gene (5 bases). In germline, CDR1 is SGHVS, CDR2 FQNEAQ. The V and J ends lost 2 bases and 5 bases respectively, with 16 bases between them. The CDR3 sequence is 16 residues long. The CDR3 region has the DNA TGTGCCAGCAGCTTAAATGTGAGACAGACAAACAATGAGCAGTTCTTC. Residues: CASSLNVRQTNNEQFF. Full variable domain (remainder filled in from reference TRBV7-8 and TRBJ2-1): GAGVSQSPRYKVAKRGQDVALRCDPISGHVSLFWYQQALGQGPEFLTYFQNEAQLDKSGLPSDRFFAERPEGSVSTLKIQRTQQEDSAVYLCASSLNVRQTNNEQFFGPGTRLTVL.

This clonotype was seen a handful of times. V and J are TRBV20-1 and TRBJ2-3, with D possibly matching TRBD2 (5 bases). The CDR3 has 14 amino acids. CDR1 is DFQATT and CDR2 is SNEGSKA in the germline V gene (reference sequence). Trimming took off 2 bases at V and 9 bases at J, with 18 bases between the two ends. CDR3 sequence: CSARKDVREGTQYF. CDR3 nucleotide sequence: TGCAGTGCTAGAAAAGACGTACGGGAAGGGACGCAGTATTTT.